This TCR beta chain came from a study of blood T cell repertoires in COVID-19. From germline, CDR1 is SGHRS and CDR2 YFSETQ. This CDR3 comprises 15 residues. V was cut by 3 bases and J by 4 bases, with 16 bases left in between. Some clones are missing from TCRdb's copy, which holds only in-frame ones; the method was immunoSEQ multiplex PCR. The sample includes about 260,000 clones, 88% seen only once; the top ten take about 0.7%. Sequenced sample: peripheral blood. The TCR sequence derives from a human donor in a cohort sampled during active COVID-19. The chain uses TRBV5-1 and TRBJ1-1, with D perhaps matching TRBD1 (6 bases). The CDR3 DNA reads TGCGCCAGCAGCTCTACAGGGTTTGGGGGCACTGAAGCTTTCTTT. Its protein product is CASSSTGFGGTEAFF.